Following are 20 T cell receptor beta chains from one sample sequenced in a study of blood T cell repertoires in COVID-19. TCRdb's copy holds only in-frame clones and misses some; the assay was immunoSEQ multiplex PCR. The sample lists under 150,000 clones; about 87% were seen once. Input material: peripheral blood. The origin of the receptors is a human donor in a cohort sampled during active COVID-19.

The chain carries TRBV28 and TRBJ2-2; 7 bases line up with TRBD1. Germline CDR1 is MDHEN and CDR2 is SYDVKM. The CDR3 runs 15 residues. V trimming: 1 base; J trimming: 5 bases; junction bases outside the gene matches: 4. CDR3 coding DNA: TGTGCCAGCAGTTTATTAGGGGGCAGGACCGGGGAGCTGTTTTTT. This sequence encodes CASSLLGGRTGELFF.

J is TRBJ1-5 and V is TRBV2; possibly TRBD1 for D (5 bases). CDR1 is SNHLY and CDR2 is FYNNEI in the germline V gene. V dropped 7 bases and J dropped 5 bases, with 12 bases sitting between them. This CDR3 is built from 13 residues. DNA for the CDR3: TGTGCCAGCAAGACAGTCCCTGATCAGCCCCAGCATTTT. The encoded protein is CASKTVPDQPQHF.

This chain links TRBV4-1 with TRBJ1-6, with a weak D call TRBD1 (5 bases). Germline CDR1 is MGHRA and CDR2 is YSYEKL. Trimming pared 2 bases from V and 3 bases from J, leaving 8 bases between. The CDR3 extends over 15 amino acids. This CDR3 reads CASSQQDSYNSPLHF. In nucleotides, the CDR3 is TGCGCCAGCAGCCAACAAGACAGCTATAATTCACCCCTCCACTTT.

The CDR3 DNA is TGTGCCAGCAGCTTAGGACAGGGGGCTGCCGAGCAGTACTTC. Encoded protein: CASSLGQGAAEQYF. The genes are TRBV7-2 and TRBJ2-7; 10 bases align to TRBD1. The CDR3 sequence is 14 residues long. After removal of 1 base from V and 6 bases from J, the junction contained 3 bases not matched to a gene. Germline V CDR1 and CDR2: SGHTA, FQGNSA. Variable domain in full (rest from reference TRBV7-2 and TRBJ2-7): GAGVSQSPSNKVTEKGKDVELRCDPISGHTALYWYRQSLGQGLEFLIYFQGNSAPDKSGLPSDRFSAERTGGSVSTLTIQRTQQEDSAVYLCASSLGQGAAEQYFGPGTRLTVT.

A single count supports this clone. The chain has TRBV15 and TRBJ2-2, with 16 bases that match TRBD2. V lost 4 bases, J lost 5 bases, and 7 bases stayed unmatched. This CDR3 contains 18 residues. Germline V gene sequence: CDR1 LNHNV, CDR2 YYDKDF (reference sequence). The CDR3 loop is CATSKGLAGGPGTGELFF. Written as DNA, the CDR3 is TGTGCCACCAGCAAGGGACTAGCGGGGGGGCCGGGTACCGGGGAGCTGTTTTTT.

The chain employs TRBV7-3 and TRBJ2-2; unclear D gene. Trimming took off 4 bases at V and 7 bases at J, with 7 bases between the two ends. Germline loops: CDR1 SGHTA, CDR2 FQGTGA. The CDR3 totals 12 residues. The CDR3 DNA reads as TGTGCCAGCAGCTCCGGTTTCGGGGAGCTGTTTTTT. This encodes CASSSGFGELFF.

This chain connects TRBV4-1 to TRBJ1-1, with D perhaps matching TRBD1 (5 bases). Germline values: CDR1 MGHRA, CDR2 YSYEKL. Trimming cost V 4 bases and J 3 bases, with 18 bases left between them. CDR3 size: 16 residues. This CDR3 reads CASSLILVSRDTEAFF. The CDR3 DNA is TGCGCCAGCAGCCTCATTTTGGTGAGCAGGGACACTGAAGCTTTCTTT.

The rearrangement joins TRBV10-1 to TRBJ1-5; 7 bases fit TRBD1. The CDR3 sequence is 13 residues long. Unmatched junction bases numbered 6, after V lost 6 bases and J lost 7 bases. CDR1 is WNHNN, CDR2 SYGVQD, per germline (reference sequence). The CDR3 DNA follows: TGCGCCAGCAGCGACAGGGCTGGCCAGCCCCAGCATTTT. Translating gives CASSDRAGQPQHF.

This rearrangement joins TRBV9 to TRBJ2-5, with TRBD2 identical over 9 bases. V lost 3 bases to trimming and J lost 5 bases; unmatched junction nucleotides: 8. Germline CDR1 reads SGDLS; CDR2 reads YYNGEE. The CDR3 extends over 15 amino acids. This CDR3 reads CASSESGGLDETQYF. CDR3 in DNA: TGTGCCAGCAGCGAAAGCGGGGGGTTAGATGAGACCCAGTACTTC.

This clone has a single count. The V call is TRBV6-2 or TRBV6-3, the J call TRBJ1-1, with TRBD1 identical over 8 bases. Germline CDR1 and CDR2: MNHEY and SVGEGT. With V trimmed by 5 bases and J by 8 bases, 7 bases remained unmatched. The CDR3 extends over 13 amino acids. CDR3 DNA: TGTGCCAGCAGTCTCCTTGGGACAGGAGAAGCTTTCTTT. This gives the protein CASSLLGTGEAFF.

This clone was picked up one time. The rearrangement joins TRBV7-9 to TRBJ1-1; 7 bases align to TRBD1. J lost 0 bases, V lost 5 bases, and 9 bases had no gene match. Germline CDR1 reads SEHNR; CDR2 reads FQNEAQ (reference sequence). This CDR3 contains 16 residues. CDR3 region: CASSPDRDRMNTEAFF. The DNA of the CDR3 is TGTGCCAGCAGCCCTGACCGGGACAGAATGAACACTGAAGCTTTCTTT.

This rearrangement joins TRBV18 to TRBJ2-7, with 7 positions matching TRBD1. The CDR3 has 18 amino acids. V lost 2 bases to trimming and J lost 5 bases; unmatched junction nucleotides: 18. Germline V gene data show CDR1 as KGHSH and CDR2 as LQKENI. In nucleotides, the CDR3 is TGTGCCAGCTCACCATCCCGGCCGAAGGGGGCCCTCGCGCACGAGCAGTACTTC. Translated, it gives CASSPSRPKGALAHEQYF.

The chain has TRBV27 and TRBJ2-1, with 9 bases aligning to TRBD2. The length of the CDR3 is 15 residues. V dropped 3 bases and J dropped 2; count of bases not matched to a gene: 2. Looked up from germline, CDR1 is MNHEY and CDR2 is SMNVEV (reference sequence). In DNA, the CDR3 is TGTGCCAGCAGTTTTGGCGGGGGGGCCTACAATGAGCAGTTCTTC. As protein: CASSFGGGAYNEQFF.

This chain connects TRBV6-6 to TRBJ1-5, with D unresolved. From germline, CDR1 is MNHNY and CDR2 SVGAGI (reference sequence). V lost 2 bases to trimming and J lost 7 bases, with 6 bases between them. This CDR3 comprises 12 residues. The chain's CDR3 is CASSYAEQPQHF. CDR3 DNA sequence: TGTGCCAGCAGTTACGCGGAACAGCCCCAGCATTTT.

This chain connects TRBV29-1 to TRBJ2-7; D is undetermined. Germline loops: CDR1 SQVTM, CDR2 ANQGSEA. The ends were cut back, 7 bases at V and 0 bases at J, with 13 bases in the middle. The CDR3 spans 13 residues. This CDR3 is CSARSSHSYEQYF. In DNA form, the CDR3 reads TGCAGCGCGCGGTCATCTCACTCCTACGAGCAGTACTTC.

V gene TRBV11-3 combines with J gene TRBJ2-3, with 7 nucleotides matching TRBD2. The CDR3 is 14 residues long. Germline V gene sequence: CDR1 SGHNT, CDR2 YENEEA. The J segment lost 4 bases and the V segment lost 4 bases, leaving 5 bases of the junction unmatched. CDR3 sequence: CASSYRGRADTQYF. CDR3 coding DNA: TGTGCCAGCAGCTATAGAGGGAGGGCAGATACGCAGTATTTT.

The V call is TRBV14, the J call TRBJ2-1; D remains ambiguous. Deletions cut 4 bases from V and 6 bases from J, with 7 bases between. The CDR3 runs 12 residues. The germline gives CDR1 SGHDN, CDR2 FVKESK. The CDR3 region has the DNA TGTGCCAGCAGCCGGTCCGGCAATGAGCAGTTCTTC. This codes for CASSRSGNEQFF.

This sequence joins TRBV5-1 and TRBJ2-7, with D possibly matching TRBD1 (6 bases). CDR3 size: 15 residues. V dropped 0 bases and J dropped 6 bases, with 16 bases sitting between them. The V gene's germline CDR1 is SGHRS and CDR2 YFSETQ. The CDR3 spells CASSLDGAGVGEQYF. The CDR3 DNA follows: TGCGCCAGCAGCTTGGACGGGGCAGGGGTCGGCGAGCAGTACTTC.

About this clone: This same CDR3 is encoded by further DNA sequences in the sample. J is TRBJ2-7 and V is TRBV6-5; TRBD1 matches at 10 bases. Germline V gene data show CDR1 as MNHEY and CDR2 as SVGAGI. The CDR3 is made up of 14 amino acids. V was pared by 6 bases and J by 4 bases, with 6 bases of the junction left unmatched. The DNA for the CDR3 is TGTGCCAGCAGCCCGGGACAGGGGTCGTACGAGCAGTACTTC. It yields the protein CASSPGQGSYEQYF.

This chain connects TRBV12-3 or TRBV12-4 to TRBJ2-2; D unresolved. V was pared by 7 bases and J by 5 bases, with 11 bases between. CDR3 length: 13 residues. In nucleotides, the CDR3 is TGTGCCAGCAATCTGAGCCCTACCGGGGAGCTGTTTTTT. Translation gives CASNLSPTGELFF.